This T cell receptor beta chain was identified in a study of human T cells and chemical hapten exposure. TCRdb reanalysed the RACE reads using MiXCR and keeps one entry per CDR3 protein. The data hold around 70,000 distinct CDR3 sequences, with around 6.1% observed a single time. This CDR3 is 15 amino acids long. Trimming took off 3 bases at V and 5 bases at J, with 16 bases between the two ends. Germline V CDR1 and CDR2: DFQATT, SNEGSKA (reference sequence). Time point meaning: healthy volunteer bleed at 6 weeks. Someone pulled total RNA out of unfractionated whole blood. This clonotype appeared a few times.

The TCR sequence derives from a female donor in good health. Some clones in this sample may be carry-over from other donors' samples. The sample comprised whole blood. J is TRBJ2-2 and V is TRBV20-1, with D possibly being TRBD2 (6 bases). The CDR3 protein is CSASRAGTSTGELFF. In nucleotides, the CDR3 is TGCAGTGCTAGCCGGGCCGGGACTTCGACCGGGGAGCTGTTTTTT.